This TCR beta chain was identified in a study of blood T cell repertoires in COVID-19 (TCRdb year 2020). Turning to the overall study: Collaborator samples came from the United States, Italy and Spain and covered acute and convalescent phases of COVID-19. Where available, HLA class I and class II types were taken from metadata supplied by the sample provider and were not determined by assay-based typing. The prospective study material was composed of cDNA or gDNA derived from T cells, B-cell-depleted T cells, or PBMCs. The samples were drawn from two sources: the first 160 participants of the ongoing ImmuneRACE study, and approximately 1,300 subjects contributed by 6 global collaborators. Subjects who had been exposed to COVID-19, were actively infected with it, or had recovered from it provided the deeply sampled blood TCRbeta repertoires that made up the dataset. The repertoires were made available in a free public database intended to serve as a resource for research on the immune response to SARS-CoV-2. The sample metadata nearly always contained a de-identified subject ID, COVID-19 status, age in years and sex. The full study reports these points: How much clinical and demographic metadata was included differed by source and by participant, and the metadata was provided uncurated.

The immunoSEQ Assay, a bias-controlled multiplex PCR, was used to amplify TCRbeta CDR3 regions from genomic DNA. The study's own analysis went as follows. The number of nucleated cells in each sample was estimated from the amplification of reference gene primers within the assay. Sequence reads were collapsed and filtered to measure the absolute abundance of every unique TCRbeta CDR3 rearrangement. For each sample, productive Simpson clonality was calculated as the square root of Simpson's diversity index over productive rearrangements. The table comes from immuneACCESS by way of TCRdb, which keeps in-frame sequences with V and J called. Part of the clones is missing from these tables; in studies checked, under half for an unresolved V gene and the rest for unknown reasons. V, J and clone size were drawn from that table, and D and trimming were deduced from the DNA. The sample has about 300,000 clones on record, around 89% of them singletons. Over 3.5% of the sample lies in the top ten.

In the prospective study, participants were about 18 to 100 years old, resided in around 25 geographic areas of the United States, and were enrolled through a virtual design. Cohort assignment in the prospective study relied on participant-reported clinical history from a screening survey and a study questionnaire. In the prospective study, whole blood, serum and a nasopharyngeal or oropharyngeal swab were collected from each participant by mobile phlebotomists. Over a roughly 2-month period, participants in the prospective study had the option of providing additional blood draws and questionnaires. Prospective study blood samples were shipped either frozen or at room temperature before DNA extraction. In the germline V gene, CDR1 corresponds to MDHEN and CDR2 to SYDVKM. V is reduced by 6 bases and J by 1 base, leaving a spacing of 12 bases between them. From the cysteine through the phenylalanine, the CDR3 covers 14 amino acids. Left in the record is the CDR3 DNA by itself, 42 bases read in frame from the first base.

Details on this clone: What antigen it recognizes has not been identified. The input lacks base qualities; no much larger clone sits a single base away.

This receptor was obtained from a woman under 30 with acute COVID-19. The sequenced sample was PBMCs or T cells enriched from blood (not recorded which). The receptor chain draws on TRBV28 and TRBJ1-1; confidence is insufficient to name the D gene. The nucleotides are TGTGCCAGCAGCCCGGCGCGGAGGAACACTGAAGCTTTCTTT. Translated, it reads CASSPARRNTEAFF.